This T cell receptor (beta chain) was identified during a study of T cell responses to AZD1222 COVID-19 vaccine. Germline CDR1 KGHSH, CDR2 LQKENI. J gave up 7 bases and V 4 bases, and 9 bases lay outside the gene matches. The CDR3 has 15 amino acids. Using immunoSEQ multiplex PCR, the repertoire was profiled, and TCRdb retains in-frame clones only, with some absent. This table has under 130,000 clones, approximately 87% appearing once. This clonotype was sampled from an adult in good health. This specimen was peripheral blood, taken on day 0 of AZD1222 vaccination. The V gene is TRBV18, the J gene TRBJ2-1; TRBD2 aligns across 8 bases. The CDR3 protein is CASSQGREAWNEQFF. The CDR3 DNA is TGTGCCAGCTCACAGGGGCGGGAGGCTTGGAATGAGCAGTTCTTC. Full variable domain (missing parts from reference TRBV18 and TRBJ2-1): NAGVMQNPRHLVRRRGQEARLRCSPMKGHSHVYWYRQLPEEGLKFMVYLQKENIIDESGMPKERFSAEFPKEGPSILRIQQVVRGDSAAYFCASSQGREAWNEQFFGPGTRLTVL.